The 23 T cell receptor beta chains presented below share a single source sample, sequenced in a study of T-cell reconstitution after alpha-beta-depleted transplantation in children. TCRbeta library preparation incorporated unique molecular identifiers. One entry per CDR3 protein results from TCRdb running MiXCR on the PCR reads. The table has about 420,000 distinct CDR3 sequences, about 17% seen once; the top ten hold 25% to 35%. The sample here was PBMCs, mostly from graft donor cells, taken 360 days after TCRalphabeta/CD19-depleted stem cell transplant. The receptors stem from a boy in the first two years of life who had a stem cell transplant for Wiskott-Aldrich syndrome, so the T cells may come from the graft donor.

This clonotype appeared many times. The chain joins TRBV28 to TRBJ2-7, with D unresolved. Between the trimmed V and J ends, which lost 5 bases and 3 bases, there was a span of 17 bases. CDR1 is MDHEN and CDR2 is SYDVKM in the germline V gene. The CDR3 is 15 amino acids. CDR3 sequence: CASSPPLAVGYEQYF. CDR3 nucleotides: TGTGCCAGCAGTCCCCCGCTGGCCGTTGGCTACGAGCAGTACTTC.

The table lists this clonotype with a few counts. The rearrangement joins TRBV25-1 to TRBJ2-5; 12 bases line up with TRBD2. This CDR3 contains 16 residues. Trimming removed 2 bases from V and 5 bases from J; junction bases left unmatched: 6. CDR1 and CDR2 (germline): MGHDK, SYGVNS. The CDR3 DNA reads TGTGCCAGCAGTGAACCACGACTAGCGGGGGAGGAGACCCAGTACTTC. Translating it yields CASSEPRLAGEETQYF.

This chain uses TRBV7-2 with TRBJ2-3; 7 bases map to TRBD2. V shed 3 bases and J 0 bases; nucleotides not matched to a gene: 9. This CDR3 has 17 residues. The germline gives CDR1 SGHTA, CDR2 FQGNSA. DNA of the CDR3: TGTGCCAGCAGCTTTTGGCGGGGGAGTAAAAGCACAGATACGCAGTATTTT. It is translated as CASSFWRGSKSTDTQYF.

Only a few counts were recorded for this clonotype. The chain employs TRBV11-2 and TRBJ2-2; D call uncertain. V lost 5 bases and J lost 7, with 5 bases in between. The CDR3 contains 11 residues. Germline V gene lookup returns CDR1 SGHAT and CDR2 FQNNGV. CDR3 nucleotides: TGTGCCAGCAGCCCATTCGGGGAGCTGTTTTTT. It specifies CASSPFGELFF.

V gene TRBV6-5 combines with J gene TRBJ2-7; D is perhaps TRBD2 (5 bases). Germline CDR1 MNHEY, CDR2 SVGAGI. V was trimmed by 9 bases and J by 4 bases, leaving 10 bases between them. The CDR3 consists of 11 residues. For the CDR3, the DNA is TGTGCCAGTCTACTAGGGTACGAGCAGTACTTC. It yields the protein CASLLGYEQYF.

V is TRBV20-1 and J is TRBJ2-1; 9 nucleotides align to TRBD2. CDR3 length: 14 amino acids. J gave up 10 bases and V 4 bases, and 11 bases lay outside the gene matches. Germline CDR1 is DFQATT and CDR2 is SNEGSKA (reference sequence). The CDR3: CSATLPGLAKEQFF. The CDR3 DNA reads as TGCAGTGCTACCCTTCCGGGACTAGCCAAAGAGCAGTTCTTC.

This chain uses TRBV5-1 with TRBJ1-6, with a possible D match to TRBD1 (6 bases). CDR1 SGHRS and CDR2 YFSETQ come from the germline V gene. Between the trimmed V and J ends, which lost 0 bases and 0 bases, there was a span of 10 bases. This CDR3 contains 17 residues. Here the CDR3 DNA reads TGCGCCAGCAGCTTGGCACAGGGAAGCTCCTATAATTCACCCCTCCACTTT. It codes for CASSLAQGSSYNSPLHF.

This chain uses TRBV12-3 or TRBV12-4 with TRBJ2-4; 7 bases are shared with TRBD1. V was clipped by 3 bases and J by 0 bases; unmatched bases: 8. The CDR3 spans 17 residues. DNA for the CDR3: TGTGCCAGCAGTTTGAAGACAGGGATGTCAGCCAAAAACATTCAGTACTTC. Residues: CASSLKTGMSAKNIQYF.

This clonotype came up a few times. The rearrangement uses TRBV10-3 and TRBJ1-1; tentative D call: TRBD1 (6 bases). The CDR3 is made up of 14 amino acids. The V gene lost 8 bases and the J gene lost 1 base, with 14 bases spanning the gap. Germline values: CDR1 ENHRY, CDR2 SYGVKD. CDR3 coding DNA: TGTGCCATCGGGGAGGGGGTCAGGAACACTGAAGCTTTCTTT. Its translation: CAIGEGVRNTEAFF.

The chain has TRBV10-3 and TRBJ2-6; 8 bases map to TRBD2. The V gene's germline CDR1 is ENHRY and CDR2 SYGVKD. Trimming cost V 7 bases and J 11 bases; bases outside gene matches: 19. The CDR3 is made up of 17 amino acids. This chain's CDR3 is CAIKGGRRLLGPDVLTF. The DNA for the CDR3 is TGTGCCATCAAAGGCGGGAGGCGCCTACTGGGGCCAGACGTCCTGACTTTC.

This chain uses TRBV12-3 or TRBV12-4 with TRBJ1-4; D is ambiguous. The CDR3 runs 14 residues. V lost 6 bases and J lost 8, with 16 bases in between. CDR3 residues: CASRFGTTGEKLFF. CDR3 nucleotides: TGTGCCAGCAGGTTTGGCACGACGGGAGAAAAACTGTTTTTT.

The chain is built from TRBV6-2 or TRBV6-3 and TRBJ2-1, with D perhaps matching TRBD1 (6 bases). The length of the CDR3 is 15 residues. Per the germline V gene, CDR1 is MNHEY and CDR2 is SVGEGT. Trimming took off 6 bases at V and 4 bases at J, with 16 bases between the two ends. The CDR3 nucleotides read TGTGCCAGCAGGCGAACAGGGTGGAGGTACAATGAGCAGTTCTTC. Encoded protein: CASRRTGWRYNEQFF.

The genes are TRBV5-1 and TRBJ2-3, with 8 bases fitting TRBD2. Germline CDR1 SGHRS, CDR2 YFSETQ. The CDR3 is made up of 16 amino acids. V trimming: 0 bases; J trimming: 1 base; junction bases outside the gene matches: 4. The CDR3 DNA is TGCGCCAGCAGCTTGGCCCCAGCGGGGGGCACAGATACGCAGTATTTT. It specifies CASSLAPAGGTDTQYF.

The chain carries TRBV4-1 and TRBJ2-3; TRBD2 is a possible D gene (6 bases). CDR3 length: 14 residues. The germline V and J ends were trimmed by 7 bases and 2 bases, with 13 bases remaining between them. Germline V gives CDR1 MGHRA, CDR2 YSYEKL. In DNA form, the CDR3 reads TGCGCCAGCACGGAGCGGGCGAACACAGATACGCAGTATTTT. Its protein product is CASTERANTDTQYF.

The CDR3 bases are TGTGCCAGCAGTTCCCGGGACGAAACCTACGAGCAGTACTTC. Translation: CASSSRDETYEQYF. The chain is built from TRBV6-5 and TRBJ2-7; D tentatively reads TRBD1 or TRBD2 (5 bases each). The CDR3 spans 14 residues. V gave up 4 bases and J gave up 2 bases, with 12 bases separating them. CDR1 is MNHEY, CDR2 SVGAGI, per germline.

The genes are TRBV3-1 and TRBJ2-5, with 13 bases matching TRBD2. Trimming removed 5 bases from V and 6 bases from J; junction bases left unmatched: 6. The germline V gene has CDR1 LGHDT and CDR2 YNNKEL (reference sequence). The CDR3 contains 15 residues. CDR3 sequence reads: CASSLTSGRMKTQYF. The DNA for the CDR3 is TGTGCCAGCAGCTTGACTAGCGGGAGGATGAAGACCCAGTACTTC.

This clonotype has a count of ten or more. The CDR3 reads CASSLAFSLGGEQFF. CDR3 nucleotides: TGTGCCAGCAGCTTAGCTTTTTCACTGGGAGGGGAGCAGTTCTTC. This chain links TRBV7-2 with TRBJ2-1, with TRBD2 identical over 7 bases. V was pared by 0 bases and J by 10 bases, with 9 bases of the junction left unmatched. The CDR3 has 15 amino acids. The germline V gene has CDR1 SGHTA and CDR2 FQGNSA.

The chain has TRBV4-1 and TRBJ2-1; 8 bases match TRBD1. The CDR3 sequence is 13 residues long. V shed 4 bases and J 4 bases; nucleotides not matched to a gene: 0. Germline-derived CDR1 and CDR2 are MGHRA and YSYEKL. CDR3 DNA sequence: TGCGCCAGCAGCCGGGACAGGTACAATGAGCAGTTCTTC. Translating it yields CASSRDRYNEQFF.

This rearrangement joins TRBV7-2 to TRBJ2-7, with D perhaps matching TRBD1 (5 bases). V was pared by 2 bases and J by 4 bases, with 9 bases between. Looked up from germline, CDR1 is SGHTA and CDR2 is FQGNSA. This CDR3 spans 13 amino acids. The CDR3 here is CASSLKRGYEQYF. The CDR3 nucleotides read TGTGCCAGCAGCTTAAAAAGGGGTTACGAGCAGTACTTC.

In this sample, this clonotype turned up a few times. The CDR3 DNA follows: TGTGCCAGCACAGGGGTGGGGACTAGGGAGGCCAATGAGCAGTTCTTC. Its protein is CASTGVGTREANEQFF. The V and J genes are TRBV12-3 or TRBV12-4 and TRBJ2-1, with 8 bases lining up with TRBD2. This CDR3 spans 16 amino acids. Trimming at V came to 7 bases and at J to 6 bases, leaving 14 bases not matched to a gene.

The V and J genes are TRBV30 and TRBJ2-3; possibly TRBD2 for D (6 bases). With 1 base removed from V and 4 bases from J, the gap between germline ends came to 9 bases. The CDR3 has 13 residues. Germline CDR1 GTSNPN, CDR2 SVGIG (reference sequence). In nucleotides, the CDR3 is TGTGCCTGGAGTGCCGTAGCGGCAGATACGCAGTATTTT. Protein: CAWSAVAADTQYF.

This clonotype was observed a handful of times. CDR3 sequence (DNA): TGTGCCAGCTCACTAGCAGGGGTGGGAGTCTACAATGAGCAGTTCTTC. Translating gives CASSLAGVGVYNEQFF. J is TRBJ2-1 and V is TRBV18; D may be TRBD1 (6 bases). V gave up 4 bases and J gave up 3 bases, with 16 bases separating them. CDR1 is KGHSH, CDR2 LQKENI, per germline. The CDR3 extends over 16 amino acids.

This clonotype was seen only a few times. The gene calls are TRBV10-3 and TRBJ2-1; D possibly corresponds to TRBD2 (6 bases). V lost 2 bases to trimming and J lost 0 bases, with 17 bases between them. CDR3 length: 18 amino acids. Germline lookup yields CDR1 ENHRY and CDR2 SYGVKD. The CDR3 reads CAISEPGLPFGSYNEQFF. The DNA for the CDR3 is TGTGCCATCAGTGAGCCGGGACTTCCATTCGGCTCCTACAATGAGCAGTTCTTC.